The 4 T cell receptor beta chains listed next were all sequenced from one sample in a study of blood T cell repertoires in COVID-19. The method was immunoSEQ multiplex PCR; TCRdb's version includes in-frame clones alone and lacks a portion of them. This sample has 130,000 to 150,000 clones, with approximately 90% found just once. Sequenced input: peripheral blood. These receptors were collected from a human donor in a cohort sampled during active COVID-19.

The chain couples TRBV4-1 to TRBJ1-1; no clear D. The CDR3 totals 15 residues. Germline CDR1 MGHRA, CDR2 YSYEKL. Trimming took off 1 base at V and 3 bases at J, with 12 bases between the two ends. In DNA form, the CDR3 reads TGCGCCAGCAGCCAAGTCGTCTTCGTCTACACTGAAGCTTTCTTT. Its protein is CASSQVVFVYTEAFF.

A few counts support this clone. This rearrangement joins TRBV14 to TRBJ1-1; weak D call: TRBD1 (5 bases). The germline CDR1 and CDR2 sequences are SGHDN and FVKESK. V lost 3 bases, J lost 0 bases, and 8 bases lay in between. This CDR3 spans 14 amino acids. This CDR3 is CASSQGRVNTEAFF. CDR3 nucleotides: TGTGCCAGCAGCCAGGGGCGAGTGAACACTGAAGCTTTCTTT.

CDR3 DNA: TGTGCCAGCAGCTTAGTCCTAGCCTCCACAGATACGCAGTATTTT. This sequence encodes CASSLVLASTDTQYF. The chain has TRBV7-9 and TRBJ2-3, with a tentative D call TRBD2 (5 bases). The CDR3 loop spans 15 amino acids. CDR1 is SEHNR and CDR2 is FQNEAQ in the germline V gene (reference sequence). V lost 1 base and J 2 bases, leaving 10 bases between the germline ends.

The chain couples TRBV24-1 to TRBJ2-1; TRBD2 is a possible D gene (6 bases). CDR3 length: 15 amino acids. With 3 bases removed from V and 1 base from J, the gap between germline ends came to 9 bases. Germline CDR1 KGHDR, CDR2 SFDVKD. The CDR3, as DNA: TGTGCCACCAGTGATACTAGCCGTTCCTACAATGAGCAGTTCTTC. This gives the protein CATSDTSRSYNEQFF.